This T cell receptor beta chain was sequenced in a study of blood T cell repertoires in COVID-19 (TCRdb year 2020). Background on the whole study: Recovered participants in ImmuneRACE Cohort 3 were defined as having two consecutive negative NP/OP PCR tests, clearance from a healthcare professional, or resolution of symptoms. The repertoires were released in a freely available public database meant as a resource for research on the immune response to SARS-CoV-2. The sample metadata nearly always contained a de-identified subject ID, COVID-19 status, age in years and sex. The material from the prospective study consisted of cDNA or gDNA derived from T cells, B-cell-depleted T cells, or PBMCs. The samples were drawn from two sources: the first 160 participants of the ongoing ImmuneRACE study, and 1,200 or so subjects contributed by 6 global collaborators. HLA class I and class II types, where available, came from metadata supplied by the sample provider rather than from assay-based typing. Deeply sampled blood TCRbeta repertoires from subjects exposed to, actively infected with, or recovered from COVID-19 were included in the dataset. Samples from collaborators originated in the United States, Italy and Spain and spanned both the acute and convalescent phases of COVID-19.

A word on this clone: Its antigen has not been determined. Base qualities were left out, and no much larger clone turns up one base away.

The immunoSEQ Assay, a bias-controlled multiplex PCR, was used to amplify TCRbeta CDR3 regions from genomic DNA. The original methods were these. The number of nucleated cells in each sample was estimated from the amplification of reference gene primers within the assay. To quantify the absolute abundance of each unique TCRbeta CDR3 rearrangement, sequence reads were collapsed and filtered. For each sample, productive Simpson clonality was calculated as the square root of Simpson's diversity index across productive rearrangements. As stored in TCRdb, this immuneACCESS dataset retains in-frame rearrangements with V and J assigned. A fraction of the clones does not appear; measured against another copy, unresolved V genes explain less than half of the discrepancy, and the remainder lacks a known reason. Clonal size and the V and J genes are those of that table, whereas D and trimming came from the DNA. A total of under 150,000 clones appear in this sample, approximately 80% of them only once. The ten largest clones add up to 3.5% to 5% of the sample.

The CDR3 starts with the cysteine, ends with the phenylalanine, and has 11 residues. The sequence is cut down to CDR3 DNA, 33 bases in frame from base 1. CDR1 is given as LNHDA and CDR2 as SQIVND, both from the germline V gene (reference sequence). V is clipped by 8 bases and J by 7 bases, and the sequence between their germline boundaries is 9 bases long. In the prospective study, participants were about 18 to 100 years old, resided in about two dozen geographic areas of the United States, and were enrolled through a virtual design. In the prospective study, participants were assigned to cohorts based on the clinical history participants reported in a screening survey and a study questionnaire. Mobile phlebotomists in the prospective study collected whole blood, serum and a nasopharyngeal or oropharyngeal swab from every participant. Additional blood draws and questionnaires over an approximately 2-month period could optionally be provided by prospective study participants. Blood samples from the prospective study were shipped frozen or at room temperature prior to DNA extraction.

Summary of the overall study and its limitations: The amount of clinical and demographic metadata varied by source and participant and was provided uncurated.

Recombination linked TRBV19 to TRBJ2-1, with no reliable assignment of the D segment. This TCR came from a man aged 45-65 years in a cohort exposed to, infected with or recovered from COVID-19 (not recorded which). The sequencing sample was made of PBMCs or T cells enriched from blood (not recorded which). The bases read TGTGCCAGTTTGGGCCCAAATGAGCAGTTCTTC. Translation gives CASLGPNEQFF.